The clone carrying this T cell receptor (beta chain) turned up a few times. The antigen is unknown. This specimen comes from a study of identical twins. Study-wide findings and caveats: The abundant beta clonotypes from cord blood had fewer insertions, and memory repertoires had none of this.

This CDR3 contains 12 residues. V dropped 5 bases and J dropped 13 bases, with 14 bases sitting between them. The germline gives CDR1 SEHNR, CDR2 FQNEAQ (reference sequence). TCRdb recomputed calls from the 5' RACE reads with MiXCR, one row per CDR3 protein. This sample has under 900,000 distinct CDR3 sequences, with around 12% found just once. This sample also appeared in a second study, on yellow fever vaccine responses in identical twins.

The sequence was collected from a woman aged 18-29 years in good health. The chain carries TRBV7-9 and TRBJ1-4, with D uncertain. What was sequenced was PBMCs. The CDR3 bases are TGTGCCAGCAGCCCCCCCCCGGACCCACTGTTTTTT. The encoded protein is CASSPPPDPLFF.